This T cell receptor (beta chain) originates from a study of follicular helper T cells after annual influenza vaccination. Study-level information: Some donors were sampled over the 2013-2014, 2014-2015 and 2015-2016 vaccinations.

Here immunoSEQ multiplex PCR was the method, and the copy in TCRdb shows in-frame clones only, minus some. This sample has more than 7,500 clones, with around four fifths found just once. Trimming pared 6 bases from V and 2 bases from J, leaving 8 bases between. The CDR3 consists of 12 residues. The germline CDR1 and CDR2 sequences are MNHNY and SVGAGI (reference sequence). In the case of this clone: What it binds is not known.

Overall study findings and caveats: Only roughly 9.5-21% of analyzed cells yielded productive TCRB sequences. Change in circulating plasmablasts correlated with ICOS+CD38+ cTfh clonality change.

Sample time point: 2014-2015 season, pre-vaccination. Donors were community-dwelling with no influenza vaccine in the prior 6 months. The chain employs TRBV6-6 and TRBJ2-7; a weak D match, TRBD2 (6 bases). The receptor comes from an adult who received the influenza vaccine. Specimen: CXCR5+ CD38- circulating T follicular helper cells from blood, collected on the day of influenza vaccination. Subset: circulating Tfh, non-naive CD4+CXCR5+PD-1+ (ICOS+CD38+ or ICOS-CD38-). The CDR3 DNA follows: TGTGCCAGCAGCGGGACTGCCTACGAGCAGTACTTC. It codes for CASSGTAYEQYF.